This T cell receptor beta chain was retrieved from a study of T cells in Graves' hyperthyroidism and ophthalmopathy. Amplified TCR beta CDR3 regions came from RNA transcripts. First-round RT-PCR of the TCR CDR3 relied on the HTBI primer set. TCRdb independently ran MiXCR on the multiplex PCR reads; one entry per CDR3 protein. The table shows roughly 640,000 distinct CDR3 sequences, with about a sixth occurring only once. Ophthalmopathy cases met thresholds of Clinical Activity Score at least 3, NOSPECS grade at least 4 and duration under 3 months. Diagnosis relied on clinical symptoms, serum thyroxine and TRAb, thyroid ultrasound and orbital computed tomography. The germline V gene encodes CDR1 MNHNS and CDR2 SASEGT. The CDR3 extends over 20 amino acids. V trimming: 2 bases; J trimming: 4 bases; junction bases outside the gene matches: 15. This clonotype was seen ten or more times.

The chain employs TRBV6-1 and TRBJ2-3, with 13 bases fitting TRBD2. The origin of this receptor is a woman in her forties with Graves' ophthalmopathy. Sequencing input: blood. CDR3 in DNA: TGTGCCAGCAGTGAAACAGACTCGGTCGGACTAGCGGGAGTTTCAGATACGCAGTATTTT. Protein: CASSETDSVGLAGVSDTQYF.